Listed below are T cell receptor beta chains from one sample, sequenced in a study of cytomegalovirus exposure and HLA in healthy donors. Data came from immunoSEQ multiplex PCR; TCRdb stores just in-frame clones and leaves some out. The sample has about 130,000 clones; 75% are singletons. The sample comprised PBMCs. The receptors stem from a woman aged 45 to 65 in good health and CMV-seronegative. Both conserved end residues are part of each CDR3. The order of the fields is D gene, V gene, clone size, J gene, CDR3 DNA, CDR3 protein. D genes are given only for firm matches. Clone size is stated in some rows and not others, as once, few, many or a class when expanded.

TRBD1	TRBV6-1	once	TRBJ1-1	TGTGCCAGCATTAGGGGTCAGGGGGCCACTGAAGCTTTCTTT	CASIRGQGATEAFF
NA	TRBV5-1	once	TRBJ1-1	TGCGCCAGCAGCTTGGCCGGCAGGCCTGAAGCTTTCTTT	CASSLAGRPEAFF
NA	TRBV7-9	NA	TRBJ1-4	TGTGCCAGCAGCTTAGCGCGCAGCAGGGTTAATGAAAAACTGTTTTTT	CASSLARSRVNEKLFF
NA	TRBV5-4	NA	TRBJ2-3	TGTGCCAGCAGCTTGGCGGGAGTTTCAGATACGCAGTATTTT	CASSLAGVSDTQYF
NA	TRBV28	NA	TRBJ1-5	TGTGCCACCACCAGCGGAGGGGTCTGGGGTCAGCCCCAGCATTTT	CATTSGGVWGQPQHF
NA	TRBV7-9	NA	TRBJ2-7	TGTTCCAGCAGCGCGGGAACCTACGAGCAGTACTTC	CSSSAGTYEQYF
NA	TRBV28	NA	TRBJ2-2	TGTGCCAGCAGTTCCTCCAACATGCGGCCCGGGGAGCTGTTTTTT	CASSSSNMRPGELFF
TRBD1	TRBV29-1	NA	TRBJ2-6	TGCAGCGTTGGAGGGACAGGGGGCTTTTCTGGGGCCAACGTCCTGACTTTC	CSVGGTGGFSGANVLTF
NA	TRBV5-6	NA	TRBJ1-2	TGTGCCAGCAGCTTGGGGGGGGTTGGCTACACCTTC	CASSLGGVGYTF
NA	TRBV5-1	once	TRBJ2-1	TGCGCCAGCAGCTGGCCAGAGGTCGCGGGTTTTGGGAATGAGCAGTTCTTC	CASSWPEVAGFGNEQFF
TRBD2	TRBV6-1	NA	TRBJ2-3	TGTGCCAGCAGAACCGGGACTAGCGGTCTTAATACGCAGTATTTT	CASRTGTSGLNTQYF
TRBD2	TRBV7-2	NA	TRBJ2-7	TGTGCCAGCAGCCCTAGTAGCGGGAATGGCTACGAGCAGTACTTC	CASSPSSGNGYEQYF
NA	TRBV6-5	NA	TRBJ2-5	TGTGCCAGCAGTTCCGGAGGGGGCGCGTCGGAGACCCAGTACTTC	CASSSGGGASETQYF
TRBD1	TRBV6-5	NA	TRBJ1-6	TGTGCCAGCAGTTACACCGGACAGGGGAATTCACCCCTCCACTTT	CASSYTGQGNSPLHF
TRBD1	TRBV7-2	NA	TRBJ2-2	TGTGCCAGCAGCTTAGATGGACAGGGGGCAGTCACCGGGGAGCTGTTTTTT	CASSLDGQGAVTGELFF
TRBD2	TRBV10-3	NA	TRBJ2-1	TGTGCCATCAGTGTATTAGCGGGCCTAACCTACAATGAGCAGTTCTTC	CAISVLAGLTYNEQFF
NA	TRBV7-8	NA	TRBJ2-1	TGTGCCAGCAGCTGGCGGACCTACAATGAGCAGTTCTTC	CASSWRTYNEQFF